These T cell receptor beta chains were read from a single sample in a study of shared clonotypes between healthy human individuals. Produced via immunoSEQ multiplex PCR; TCRdb's table is partial and in-frame only. The sample consists of 2,500,000 or so clones, roughly nine tenths of them appearing once. The sequenced material came from naive CD4+ T cells sorted from blood. All receptors come from a man aged 18 to 30 in good health. Both conserved end residues are part of each CDR3. The size entry is marked missing in some rows and otherwise reads once, few, many or a size class.

V	size	CDR3
TRBV30	.	CAWSAGQGHYEQYF
TRBV7-6	.	CASSPTQGGEAFF
TRBV4-3	.	CASSRGQEGSGANVLTF
TRBV2	.	CASTEGGYTF
TRBV5-6	.	CASSFFFSKNIQYF
TRBV6-6	.	CASSPGTGPYEQYF
TRBV28	.	CASSLLPGRLLHVNQPQHF
TRBV9	.	CASSVGAGINEQYF
TRBV10-2	.	CASRQQVNTEAFF
TRBV30	few	CAWSRFFNQPQHF
TRBV10-3	.	CAISESTGLTYEQYF
TRBV29-1	.	CSSGQQHTEAFF
TRBV7-2	.	CASSSSLAGGNNEQFF
TRBV4-1	.	CASSQSPGGSGGAETQYF
TRBV11-2	.	CASSLGTGYQPQHF
TRBV29-1	.	CSVGDSSYEQYF
TRBV19	.	CASSIVGTGIYNEQFF
TRBV5-4	.	CASSLAGGGNYGYTF
TRBV5-4	.	CASSLGGLMNTEAFF
TRBV10-3	.	CAISESTGVETQYF
TRBV6-5	.	CASSRSGVIGNTIYF
TRBV7-6	.	CASSRPGGAGETQYF
TRBV9	.	CASSAQGAVETQYF
TRBV6-5	.	CASSPLRGHQPQHF
TRBV10-3	once	CAISESGGGKTQYF
TRBV6-5	.	CASSYGSGFYEQYF
TRBV6-1	.	CAGRSQGINTEAFF
TRBV5-1	.	CASSLDGVAGNTIYF
TRBV28	.	CASSYFTGSGSSPLHF
TRBV11-2	.	CASSEDDRDNSPLHF